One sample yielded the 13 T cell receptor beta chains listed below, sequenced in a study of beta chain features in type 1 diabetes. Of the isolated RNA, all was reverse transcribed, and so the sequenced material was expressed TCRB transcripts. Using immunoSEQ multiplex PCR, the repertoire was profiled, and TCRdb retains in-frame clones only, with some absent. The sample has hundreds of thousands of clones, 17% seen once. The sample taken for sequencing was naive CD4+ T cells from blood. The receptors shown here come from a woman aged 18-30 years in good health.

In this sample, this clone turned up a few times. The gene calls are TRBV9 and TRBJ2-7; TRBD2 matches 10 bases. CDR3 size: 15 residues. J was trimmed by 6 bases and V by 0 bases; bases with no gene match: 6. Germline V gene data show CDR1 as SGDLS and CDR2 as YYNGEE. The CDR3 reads CASSVDGLAGVEQYF. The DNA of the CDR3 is TGTGCCAGCAGCGTAGATGGGCTAGCGGGAGTCGAGCAGTACTTC.

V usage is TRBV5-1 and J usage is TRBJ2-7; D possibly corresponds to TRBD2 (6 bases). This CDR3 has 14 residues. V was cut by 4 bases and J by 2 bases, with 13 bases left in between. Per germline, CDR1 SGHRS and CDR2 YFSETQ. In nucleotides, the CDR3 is TGCGCCAGCAGCAGCGGCCCGGGGGCCTACGAGCAGTACTTC. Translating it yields CASSSGPGAYEQYF.

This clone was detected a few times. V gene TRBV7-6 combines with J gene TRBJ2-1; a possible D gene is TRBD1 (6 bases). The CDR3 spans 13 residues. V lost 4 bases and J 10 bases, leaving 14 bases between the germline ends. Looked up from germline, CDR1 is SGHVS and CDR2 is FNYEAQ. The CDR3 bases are TGTGCCAGCAGCTCCCGTCAGGGGTCCGAGCAGTTCTTC. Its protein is CASSSRQGSEQFF.

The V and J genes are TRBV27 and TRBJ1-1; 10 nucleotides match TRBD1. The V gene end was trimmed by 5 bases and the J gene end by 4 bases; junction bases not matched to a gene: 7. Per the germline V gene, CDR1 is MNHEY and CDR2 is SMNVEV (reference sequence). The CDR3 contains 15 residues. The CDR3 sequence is CASSRDRGLGTEAFF. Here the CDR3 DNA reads TGTGCCAGCAGTCGGGACAGGGGTTTAGGCACTGAAGCTTTCTTT.

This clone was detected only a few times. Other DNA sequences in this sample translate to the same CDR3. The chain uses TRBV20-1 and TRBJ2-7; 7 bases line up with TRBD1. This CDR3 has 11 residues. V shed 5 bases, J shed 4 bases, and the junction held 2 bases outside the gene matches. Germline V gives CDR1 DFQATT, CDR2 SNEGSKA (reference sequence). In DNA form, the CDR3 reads TGCAGTGCTCGACAGGGTTACGAGCAGTACTTC. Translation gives CSARQGYEQYF.

CDR3 sequence: CASSSVRGGTEAFF. The CDR3 coding sequence is TGTGCCAGCAGCTCGGTTCGGGGGGGAACTGAAGCTTTCTTT. The V and J genes are TRBV11-2 and TRBJ1-1; D might be TRBD1 (5 bases). The CDR3 consists of 14 residues. Per germline, CDR1 SGHAT and CDR2 FQNNGV. V was pared by 4 bases and J by 5 bases, with 14 bases between. Full variable domain (outside the CDR3, taken from reference TRBV11-2 and TRBJ1-1): EAGVAQSPRYKIIEKRQSVAFWCNPISGHATLYWYQQILGQGPKLLIQFQNNGVVDDSQLPKDRFSAERLKGVDSTLKIQPAKLEDSAVYLCASSSVRGGTEAFFGQGTRLTVV.

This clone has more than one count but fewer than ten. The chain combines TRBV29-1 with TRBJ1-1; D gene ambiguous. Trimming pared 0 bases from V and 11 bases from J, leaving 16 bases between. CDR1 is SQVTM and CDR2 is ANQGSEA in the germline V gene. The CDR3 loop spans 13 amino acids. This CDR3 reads CSVEDLKVRGAFF. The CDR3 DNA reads TGCAGCGTTGAAGATCTGAAGGTCCGTGGGGCTTTCTTT. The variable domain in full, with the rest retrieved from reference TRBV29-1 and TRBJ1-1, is SAVISQKPSRDICQRGTSLTIQCQVDSQVTMMFWYRQQPGQSLTLIATANQGSEATYESGFVIDKFPISRPNLTFSTLTVSNMSPEDSSIYLCSVEDLKVRGAFFGQGTRLTVV.

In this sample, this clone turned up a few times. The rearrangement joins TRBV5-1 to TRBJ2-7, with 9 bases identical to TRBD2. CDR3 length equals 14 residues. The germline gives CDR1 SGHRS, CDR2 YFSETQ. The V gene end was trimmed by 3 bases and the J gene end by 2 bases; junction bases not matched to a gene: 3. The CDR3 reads CASSSGLAAYEQYF. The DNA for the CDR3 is TGCGCCAGCAGCTCGGGACTAGCAGCCTACGAGCAGTACTTC. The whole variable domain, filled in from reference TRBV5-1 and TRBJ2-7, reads KAGVTQTPRYLIKTRGQQVTLSCSPISGHRSVSWYQQTPGQGLQFLFEYFSETQRNKGNFPGRFSGRQFSNSRSEMNVSTLELGDSALYLCASSSGLAAYEQYFGPGTRLTVT.

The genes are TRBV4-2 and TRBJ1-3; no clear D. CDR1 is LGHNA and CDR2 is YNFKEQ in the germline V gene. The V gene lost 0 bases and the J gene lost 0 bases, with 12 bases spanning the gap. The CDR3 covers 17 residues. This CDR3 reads CASSQDLLPGSGNTIYF. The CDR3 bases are TGTGCCAGCAGCCAAGATTTACTTCCAGGCTCTGGAAACACCATATATTTT.

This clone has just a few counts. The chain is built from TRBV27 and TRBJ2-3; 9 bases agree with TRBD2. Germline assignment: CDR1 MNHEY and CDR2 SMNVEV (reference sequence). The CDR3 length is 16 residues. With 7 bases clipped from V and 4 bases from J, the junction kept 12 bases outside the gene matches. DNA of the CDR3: TGTGCCAGCACCCTGTTAGCGGGAGTCGCACCAGATACGCAGTATTTT. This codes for CASTLLAGVAPDTQYF.

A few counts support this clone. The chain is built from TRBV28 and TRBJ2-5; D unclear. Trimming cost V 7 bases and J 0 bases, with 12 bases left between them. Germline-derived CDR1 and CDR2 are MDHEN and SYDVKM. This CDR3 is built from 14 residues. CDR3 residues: CASNSGRYQETQYF. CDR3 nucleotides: TGTGCCAGCAATTCCGGGCGGTACCAAGAGACCCAGTACTTC.

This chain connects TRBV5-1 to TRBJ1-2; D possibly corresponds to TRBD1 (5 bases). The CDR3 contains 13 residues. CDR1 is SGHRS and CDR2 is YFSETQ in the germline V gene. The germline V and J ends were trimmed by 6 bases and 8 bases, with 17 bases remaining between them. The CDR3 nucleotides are TGCGCCAGCACCATAGACAGCAGGTACGGCTACACCTTC. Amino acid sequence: CASTIDSRYGYTF.

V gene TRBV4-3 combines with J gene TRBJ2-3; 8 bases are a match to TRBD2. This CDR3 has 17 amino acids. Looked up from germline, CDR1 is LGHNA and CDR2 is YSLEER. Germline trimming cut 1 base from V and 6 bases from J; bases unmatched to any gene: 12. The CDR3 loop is CASSQGTSSGLADTQYF. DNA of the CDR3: TGCGCCAGCAGCCAAGGGACTAGCAGCGGGTTAGCCGATACGCAGTATTTT.